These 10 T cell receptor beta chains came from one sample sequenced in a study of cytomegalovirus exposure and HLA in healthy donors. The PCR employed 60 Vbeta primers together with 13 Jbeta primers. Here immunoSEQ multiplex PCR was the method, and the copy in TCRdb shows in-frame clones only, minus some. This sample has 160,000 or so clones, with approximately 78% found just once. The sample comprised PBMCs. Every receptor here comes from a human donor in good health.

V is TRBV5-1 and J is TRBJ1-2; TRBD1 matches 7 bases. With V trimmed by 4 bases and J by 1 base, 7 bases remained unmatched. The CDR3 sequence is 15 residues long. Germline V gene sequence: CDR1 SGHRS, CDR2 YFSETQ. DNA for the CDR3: TGCGCCAGCAGCATTGGGACAGCAATTAACTATGGCTACACCTTC. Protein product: CASSIGTAINYGYTF.

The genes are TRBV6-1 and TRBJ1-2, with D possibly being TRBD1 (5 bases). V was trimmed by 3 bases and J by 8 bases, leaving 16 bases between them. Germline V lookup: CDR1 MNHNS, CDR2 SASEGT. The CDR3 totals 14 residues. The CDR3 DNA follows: TGTGCCAGCAGTGACCACCCGGGGGAAGGAGGCTACACCTTC. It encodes CASSDHPGEGGYTF.

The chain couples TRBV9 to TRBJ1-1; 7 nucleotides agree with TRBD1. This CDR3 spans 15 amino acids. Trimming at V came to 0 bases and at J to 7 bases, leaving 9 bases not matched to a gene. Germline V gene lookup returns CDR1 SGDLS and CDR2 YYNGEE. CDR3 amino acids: CASSVGEGGRGEAFF. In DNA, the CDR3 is TGTGCCAGCAGCGTAGGGGAAGGGGGCCGGGGTGAAGCTTTCTTT.

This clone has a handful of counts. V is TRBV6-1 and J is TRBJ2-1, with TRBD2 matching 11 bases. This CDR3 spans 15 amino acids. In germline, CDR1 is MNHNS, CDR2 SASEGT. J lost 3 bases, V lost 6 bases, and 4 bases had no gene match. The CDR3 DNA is TGTGCCAGCAGAACTAGCGGGGGAAACTACAATGAGCAGTTCTTC. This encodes CASRTSGGNYNEQFF.

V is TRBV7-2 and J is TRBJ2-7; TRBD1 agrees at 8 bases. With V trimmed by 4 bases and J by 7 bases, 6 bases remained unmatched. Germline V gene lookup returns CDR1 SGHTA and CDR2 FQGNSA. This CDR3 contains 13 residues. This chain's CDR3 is CASSSTGGREQYF. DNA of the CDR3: TGTGCCAGCAGCTCAACAGGGGGTAGAGAGCAGTACTTC.

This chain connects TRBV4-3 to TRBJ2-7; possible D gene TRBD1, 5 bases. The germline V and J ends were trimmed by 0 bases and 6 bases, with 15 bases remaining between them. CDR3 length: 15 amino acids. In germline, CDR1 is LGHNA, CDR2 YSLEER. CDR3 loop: CASSQEAQASGEQYF. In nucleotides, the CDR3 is TGCGCCAGCAGCCAAGAAGCACAGGCCTCCGGCGAGCAGTACTTC.

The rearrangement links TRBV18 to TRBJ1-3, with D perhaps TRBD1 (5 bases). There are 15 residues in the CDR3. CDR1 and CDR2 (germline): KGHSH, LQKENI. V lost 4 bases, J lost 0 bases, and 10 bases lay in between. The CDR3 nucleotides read TGTGCCAGCTCACGAGACAGACACTCTGGAAACACCATATATTTT. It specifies CASSRDRHSGNTIYF.

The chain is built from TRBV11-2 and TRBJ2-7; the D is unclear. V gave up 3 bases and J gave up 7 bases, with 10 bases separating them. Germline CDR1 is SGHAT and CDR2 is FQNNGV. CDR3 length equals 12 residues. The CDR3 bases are TGTGCCAGCAGCTTTTCGACGGGTGAGCAGTACTTC. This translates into CASSFSTGEQYF.

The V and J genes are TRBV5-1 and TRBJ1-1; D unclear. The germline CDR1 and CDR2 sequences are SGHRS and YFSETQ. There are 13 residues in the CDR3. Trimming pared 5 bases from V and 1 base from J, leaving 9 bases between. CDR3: CASRREQNTEAFF. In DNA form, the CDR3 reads TGCGCCAGCAGGCGGGAGCAGAACACTGAAGCTTTCTTT.

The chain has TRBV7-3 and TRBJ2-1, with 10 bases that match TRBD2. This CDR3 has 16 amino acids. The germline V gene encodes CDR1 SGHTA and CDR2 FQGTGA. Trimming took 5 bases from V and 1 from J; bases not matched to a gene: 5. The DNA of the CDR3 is TGTGCCAGCAGCCTAGAAGCGGGGGGGTCCTACAATGAGCAGTTCTTC. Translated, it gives CASSLEAGGSYNEQFF.